This TCR beta chain is drawn from a study of T cell changes during pregnancy in multiple sclerosis. TCRdb keeps only in-frame clones here, not all; method: immunoSEQ multiplex PCR. The sample lists around 71,000 clones, about 92% seen once, with approximately 1% in the top ten. The source material was peripheral blood, sampled in the third trimester of pregnancy. The receptor's source is a female donor with multiple sclerosis, enrolled in a pregnancy study.

CDR3 protein: CASSPRQGWHEQYF. The CDR3 DNA sequence: TGCGCCAGCAGCCCCCGACAGGGTTGGCACGAGCAGTACTTC. The rearrangement links TRBV4-1 to TRBJ2-7; TRBD1 matches 7 bases. Trimming removed 4 bases from V and 5 bases from J; junction bases left unmatched: 8. The CDR3 is made up of 14 amino acids. Germline V gives CDR1 MGHRA, CDR2 YSYEKL.